The clone carrying this T cell receptor (beta chain) was observed at least ten times. These data are taken from a study of human T cells and chemical hapten exposure. Time point specified: healthy volunteer bleed at 6 weeks. The authors' total RNA extraction used unfractionated whole blood. TCRdb analysed the RACE reads with MiXCR anew, one entry per CDR3 protein. The sample records under 45,000 distinct CDR3 sequences, 5.5% being singletons. The V end lost 0 bases, the J end lost 3 bases, and 9 bases lay between the germline ends. The CDR3 has 15 residues. Germline V gene lookup returns CDR1 MGHRA and CDR2 YSYEKL.

Material for sequencing was whole blood. The chain links TRBV4-1 to TRBJ1-5; no clear D. This receptor was taken from a human donor in good health. Some clones in this sample may be carry-over from other donors' samples. The CDR3 region is CASSQDRANNQPQHF. The CDR3 region has the DNA TGCGCCAGCAGCCAAGATAGGGCAAACAATCAGCCCCAGCATTTT.